A selection of T cell receptor beta chains follows, all from one sample in a study of blood T cell repertoires in COVID-19. Data came from immunoSEQ multiplex PCR; TCRdb stores just in-frame clones and leaves some out. The table has hundreds of thousands of clones, 80% to 90% seen once. Material for sequencing was peripheral blood. Receptors originate from a middle-aged man with acute or convalescent COVID-19. The CDR3 runs from the conserved cysteine through the conserved F or W. The D gene is left open where the match is weak. Some rows mark clone size as missing; the rest say once, few, many or name a class of expanded clone.

v_call	j_call	d_call	clone_size	cdr3_nt	cdr3_aa
TRBV12-5	TRBJ1-1	TRBD1	NA	TGTGCTAGCCTTTCTACCGGGACAGACCCCACTGAAGCTTTCTTT	CASLSTGTDPTEAFF
TRBV6-2/TRBV6-3	TRBJ1-1	TRBD1	NA	TGTGCCAGCAGTTACATGGGACAGACTGAAGCTTTCTTT	CASSYMGQTEAFF
TRBV5-1	TRBJ2-1	TRBD1	NA	TGCGCCAGCAGCCCCGGGACAGGGGGCCACAATGAGCAGTTCTTC	CASSPGTGGHNEQFF
TRBV2	TRBJ1-6	TRBD1	NA	TGTGCCAGCAGTGCGACCAGGACAGGGAGATCACCCCTCCACTTT	CASSATRTGRSPLHF
TRBV6-1	TRBJ2-7	TRBD2	NA	TGTGCCAGCAGTGAAGCTCGGGCTAGCGGGAGATACGAGCAGTACTTC	CASSEARASGRYEQYF
TRBV3-1/TRBV3-2	TRBJ2-5	NA	NA	TGTGCCAGCAGCCAAGGGTTAGCGGAAATGGAAGAGACCCAGTACTTC	CASSQGLAEMEETQYF
TRBV19	TRBJ1-2	TRBD1	NA	TGTGCCAGTAGTTCTACAGGGGACTATGGCTACACCTTC	CASSSTGDYGYTF
TRBV27	TRBJ1-5	NA	NA	TGTGCCAGCAGTTTTGGGGCAAAGCAGCCCCAGCATTTT	CASSFGAKQPQHF
TRBV18	TRBJ2-7	NA	NA	TGTGCCAGCTCACAAGCCGGGTTCTACGAGCAGTACTTC	CASSQAGFYEQYF
TRBV12-3/TRBV12-4	TRBJ1-2	NA	once	TGTGCCAGCAGTCCCAGCGGGTTTGATGGCTACACCTTC	CASSPSGFDGYTF
TRBV7-2	TRBJ1-1	TRBD1	NA	TGTGCCAGCAGCCAGACAGGGGGCGCGCCTGAAGCTTTCTTT	CASSQTGGAPEAFF
TRBV2	TRBJ1-5	NA	NA	TGTGCCAGCAGCACAGGAATGGTGCCCCAGCATTTT	CASSTGMVPQHF
TRBV29-1	TRBJ1-5	NA	NA	TGCAGCGCCCGAGTGGCGGGCAATCAGCCCCAGCATTTT	CSARVAGNQPQHF
TRBV4-3	TRBJ1-5	NA	NA	TGCGCCAGCAGCCAAGATAAACGACACCAGCCCCAGCATTTT	CASSQDKRHQPQHF
TRBV2	TRBJ2-2	NA	NA	TGTGCCAGCAGTGTGCAGGACACCGGGGAGCTGTTTTTT	CASSVQDTGELFF
TRBV10-3	TRBJ2-5	NA	once	TGTGCCATCAGTGGGCTAGAAGAGACCCAGTACTTC	CAISGLEETQYF
TRBV9	TRBJ2-1	NA	NA	TGTGCCAGCAGCGTAGAAGGGTCAAGGGGGAATGAGCAGTTCTTC	CASSVEGSRGNEQFF